This T cell receptor (beta chain) was found in a study of beta chain features in type 1 diabetes. Study-level results: A PCR bias possibly favoring shorter templates would apply equally to patients and controls.

What was sequenced were expressed TCRB transcripts, since all of the isolated RNA had been reverse transcribed. The repertoire was sequenced with immunoSEQ multiplex PCR; TCRdb's copy has only in-frame clones and lacks some. This sample has under 400,000 clones, with around 15% found just once. This clone has only a few counts. No antigen is known for it. J lost 1 base, V lost 5 bases, and 14 bases had no gene match. The germline V gene has CDR1 SGHNT and CDR2 YYREEE (reference sequence). This CDR3 has 17 residues. Sorting produced populations that all topped 95% purity. This receptor was obtained from a man aged 25 to 40 in good health. The chain employs TRBV5-4 and TRBJ1-1; 7 nucleotides agree with TRBD1. Sequenced input: central memory CD4+ T cells from blood. The CDR3 loop is CASSPTGGTVKNTEAFF. CDR3 DNA sequence: TGTGCCAGCAGTCCGACCGGAGGGACAGTGAAGAACACTGAAGCTTTCTTT.